The 30 T cell receptor beta chains in this list originate from one sample, sequenced in a study of early stage breast cancer tumors. Profiling relied on immunoSEQ multiplex PCR, and the TCRdb table lists in-frame clones only, not all of them. The data show about 14,000 clones, around 84% seen once. Sequenced input: normal breast tissue next to the tumor. The receptor source for this set is a person aged 25 to 45 with breast cancer.

The chain links TRBV7-9 to TRBJ2-5, with TRBD2 matching 8 bases. This CDR3 comprises 14 residues. Germline loops: CDR1 SEHNR, CDR2 FQNEAQ (reference sequence). The junction had 3 bases not matched to a gene; V was cut back by 1 base and J by 5 bases. The CDR3 sequence is CASSLGAGVETQYF. CDR3 sequence (DNA): TGTGCCAGCAGCTTAGGAGCGGGAGTGGAGACCCAGTACTTC.

The chain links TRBV25-1 to TRBJ2-5; 9 bases align to TRBD2. Germline V gives CDR1 MGHDK, CDR2 SYGVNS. The CDR3 runs to 15 residues. Trimming at V came to 3 bases and at J to 4 bases, leaving 6 bases not matched to a gene. Written as DNA, the CDR3 is TGTGCCAGCAGTGAGGGAGTAGCGGGAGTAGAGACCCAGTACTTC. Protein product: CASSEGVAGVETQYF.

This rearrangement joins TRBV29-1 to TRBJ2-1, with a weak D call TRBD2 (6 bases). Germline V gene data show CDR1 as SQVTM and CDR2 as ANQGSEA. There are 16 residues in the CDR3. V was trimmed by 5 bases and J by 1 base, leaving 18 bases between them. In DNA, the CDR3 is TGCAGCGTTATATTAGCGGCCTCCAGATCCTACAATGAGCAGTTCTTC. It yields the protein CSVILAASRSYNEQFF.

J is TRBJ1-1 and V is TRBV11-2; D remains ambiguous. In germline, CDR1 is SGHAT, CDR2 FQNNGV. The CDR3 contains 14 residues. V was trimmed by 6 bases and J by 1 base, leaving 12 bases between them. The DNA for the CDR3 is TGTGCCAGCAGTTTATTCTTGAGGAACACTGAAGCTTTCTTT. It codes for CASSLFLRNTEAFF.

This clone was counted a few times. V gene TRBV5-4 combines with J gene TRBJ1-2; D is possibly TRBD1 (5 bases). The CDR3 has 14 residues. Deletions cut 2 bases from V and 8 bases from J, with 16 bases between. CDR1 and CDR2 (germline): SGHNT, YYREEE (reference sequence). The CDR3 is CASSLPGTQAGYTF. The CDR3 nucleotides read TGTGCCAGCAGCTTACCCGGGACCCAGGCGGGCTACACCTTC.

V gene TRBV30 combines with J gene TRBJ1-1, with D possibly being TRBD1 (6 bases). Looked up from germline, CDR1 is GTSNPN and CDR2 is SVGIG (reference sequence). The CDR3 spans 12 residues. V lost 4 bases and J 6 bases, leaving 12 bases between the germline ends. In nucleotides, the CDR3 is TGTGCCTGGACTCAAAACAGGGCTGAAGCTTTCTTT. Its protein is CAWTQNRAEAFF.

V gene TRBV20-1 combines with J gene TRBJ1-1, with D possibly matching TRBD1 (5 bases). Deletions cut 4 bases from V and 7 bases from J, with 7 bases between. Germline V CDR1 and CDR2: DFQATT, SNEGSKA (reference sequence). The CDR3 is 10 residues long. CDR3 sequence: CSATRVEAFF. CDR3 nucleotide sequence: TGCAGTGCTACCAGGGTTGAAGCTTTCTTT.

The chain links TRBV18 to TRBJ1-2, with a tentative D call TRBD1 (5 bases). There are 13 residues in the CDR3. V was shortened by 3 bases and J by 4 bases, with 9 bases between the two germline ends. CDR1 KGHSH and CDR2 LQKENI come from the germline V gene. The CDR3 is CASSPADSYGYTF. CDR3 nucleotide sequence: TGTGCCAGCTCACCTGCTGACAGCTATGGCTACACCTTC.

This chain uses TRBV19 with TRBJ1-4, with D possibly being TRBD1 (6 bases). CDR1 and CDR2 (germline): LNHDA, SQIVND (reference sequence). This CDR3 contains 14 residues. Trimming took off 7 bases at V and 5 bases at J, with 14 bases between the two ends. Written as DNA, the CDR3 is TGTGCCAGTACGAGGACAGCGATGAATGAAAAACTGTTTTTT. Protein sequence: CASTRTAMNEKLFF.

This clone was observed a single time. The chain is built from TRBV6-1 and TRBJ2-2; D not resolved. Looked up from germline, CDR1 is MNHNS and CDR2 is SASEGT. V lost 8 bases and J 8 bases, leaving 6 bases between the germline ends. This CDR3 region has 10 residues. The CDR3 region has the DNA TGTGCCAGCCGCGATGGGGAGCTGTTTTTT. It translates to CASRDGELFF.

This rearrangement joins TRBV27 to TRBJ2-7; 11 bases line up with TRBD2. J gave up 2 bases and V 6 bases, and 15 bases lay outside the gene matches. Germline V lookup: CDR1 MNHEY, CDR2 SMNVEV (reference sequence). The CDR3 extends over 18 amino acids. The DNA for the CDR3 is TGTGCCAGCAGACTACCCGGGACTAGCGGCCCAGGAGCCTACGAGCAGTACTTC. Translating it yields CASRLPGTSGPGAYEQYF.

This clone was counted a single time. This chain uses TRBV6-5 with TRBJ2-7; D is possibly TRBD1 or TRBD2 (7 bases each). Germline assignment: CDR1 MNHEY and CDR2 SVGAGI. The CDR3 sequence is 15 residues long. Trimming removed 7 bases at V and 9 bases at J, with 25 bases between. CDR3 region: CASTQGGTSTVGQYF. CDR3 bases: TGTGCCAGCACCCAGGGGGGGACTTCCACCGTAGGGCAGTACTTC.

This CDR3 reads CAWSVGGGDEKLFF. As DNA, the CDR3 is TGTGCCTGGAGTGTTGGGGGCGGGGATGAAAAACTGTTTTTT. This chain connects TRBV30 to TRBJ1-4, with TRBD1 as a possible D gene (6 bases). Germline assignment: CDR1 GTSNPN and CDR2 SVGIG (reference sequence). The CDR3 spans 14 residues. Between the trimmed V and J ends, which lost 0 bases and 6 bases, there was a span of 11 bases.

The rearrangement links TRBV20-1 to TRBJ1-1, with D perhaps matching TRBD1 (5 bases). The germline V gene has CDR1 DFQATT and CDR2 SNEGSKA (reference sequence). The CDR3 loop spans 11 amino acids. The CDR3 DNA is TGCAGGGCTGACAGCCACACTGAAGCTTTCTTT. Protein product: CRADSHTEAFF.

This chain connects TRBV7-6 to TRBJ2-5, with D possibly being TRBD2 (6 bases). The DNA end is more similar to TRBJ2-7, so the J call may be wrong. The germline V gene encodes CDR1 SGHVS and CDR2 FNYEAQ. The CDR3 runs 15 residues. This chain's CDR3 is CASSWRVGSSYEQYF. Here the CDR3 DNA reads TGTGCCAGCAGCTGGCGCGTCGGGAGCTCCTACGAGCAGTACTTC.

The rearrangement joins TRBV18 to TRBJ2-7; TRBD1 agrees at 8 bases. The CDR3 length is 12 residues. Per germline, CDR1 KGHSH and CDR2 LQKENI. V dropped 6 bases and J dropped 6; count of bases not matched to a gene: 4. The CDR3 DNA reads TGTGCCAGCTCGTCGACAGGGGCCGAGCAGTACTTC. Its protein is CASSSTGAEQYF. The whole variable domain, filled in from reference TRBV18 and TRBJ2-7, reads NAGVMQNPRHLVRRRGQEARLRCSPMKGHSHVYWYRQLPEEGLKFMVYLQKENIIDESGMPKERFSAEFPKEGPSILRIQQVVRGDSAAYFCASSSTGAEQYFGPGTRLTVT.

This clone was seen only a few times. The chain recombines TRBV7-8 with TRBJ2-7; D is unclear. Germline CDR1 reads SGHVS; CDR2 reads FQNEAQ. This CDR3 comprises 15 residues. V lost 4 bases to trimming and J lost 2 bases, with 15 bases between them. CDR3 nucleotides: TGTGCCAGCAGCTCCCGGGCGAGTTTGACCTACGAGCAGTACTTC. Translating it yields CASSSRASLTYEQYF.

This clone has only one observation. The V gene is TRBV10-2, the J gene TRBJ2-1; TRBD2 matches at 9 bases. This CDR3 has 17 residues. From germline, CDR1 is WSHSY and CDR2 SAAADI. Trimming cost V 3 bases and J 7 bases; bases outside gene matches: 13. The CDR3: CASSELAGTGGGNEQFF. CDR3 bases: TGCGCCAGCAGTGAACTAGCGGGTACGGGGGGAGGGAATGAGCAGTTCTTC.

The chain has TRBV27 and TRBJ2-4, with D maybe TRBD2 (5 bases). Germline CDR1 reads MNHEY; CDR2 reads SMNVEV (reference sequence). The CDR3 loop spans 15 amino acids. Between the trimmed V and J ends, which lost 1 base and 6 bases, there was a span of 13 bases. The CDR3, as DNA: TGTGCCAGCAGTTTATTCTCCGGGGTATCAAACATTCAGTACTTC. This gives the protein CASSLFSGVSNIQYF.

V is TRBV2 and J is TRBJ1-1; the D gene is possibly TRBD1 (6 bases). This CDR3 is built from 15 residues. The V end lost 1 base, the J end lost 2 bases, and 11 bases lay between the germline ends. Germline V gene data show CDR1 as SNHLY and CDR2 as FYNNEI. The CDR3, as DNA: TGTGCCAGCAGTGAAGAAGGGGGACCCAACACTGAAGCTTTCTTT. Protein sequence: CASSEEGGPNTEAFF. Variable domain in full (rest from reference TRBV2 and TRBJ1-1): EPEVTQTPSHQVTQMGQEVILRCVPISNHLYFYWYRQILGQKVEFLVSFYNNEISEKSEIFDDQFSVERPDGSNFTLKIRSTKLEDSAMYFCASSEEGGPNTEAFFGQGTRLTVV.

The V and J genes are TRBV20-1 and TRBJ2-5, with D hard to call. The CDR3 covers 11 residues. Germline V gene lookup returns CDR1 DFQATT and CDR2 SNEGSKA (reference sequence). V was cut by 6 bases and J by 4 bases, with 9 bases left in between. CDR3 DNA sequence: TGCAGTGCAGAACTATTAGAGACCCAGTACTTC. This encodes CSAELLETQYF.

The chain joins TRBV7-3 to TRBJ1-1; 7 positions match TRBD1. V was clipped by 2 bases and J by 0 bases; unmatched bases: 3. Germline CDR1 reads SGHTA; CDR2 reads FQGTGA. CDR3 length: 15 residues. The CDR3: CASSLGGTVNTEAFF. CDR3 in DNA: TGTGCCAGCAGCTTAGGAGGGACAGTGAACACTGAAGCTTTCTTT.

The chain combines TRBV6-5 with TRBJ2-1, with 8 positions matching TRBD1. The V gene's germline CDR1 is MNHEY and CDR2 SVGAGI. V dropped 10 bases and J dropped 8; count of bases not matched to a gene: 13. The CDR3 contains 14 residues. The CDR3 DNA reads as TGTGCCACCAAATTGACAGGGGCGGTGGATGAGCAGTTCTTC. It specifies CATKLTGAVDEQFF.

The chain combines TRBV30 with TRBJ2-1; maybe TRBD2 (6 bases). CDR1 is GTSNPN, CDR2 SVGIG, per germline (reference sequence). Trimming removed 4 bases from V and 7 bases from J, with 17 bases in between. The CDR3 runs to 14 residues. The DNA of the CDR3 is TGTGCCTGGATCGGCGGGAAGGGTGGAAATGAGCAGTTCTTC. As protein: CAWIGGKGGNEQFF. Together with reference TRBV30 and TRBJ2-1, the CDR3 gives the full variable domain: SQTIHQWPATLVQPVGSPLSLECTVEGTSNPNLYWYRQAAGRGLQLLFYSVGIGQISSEVPQNLSASRPQDRQFILSSKKLLLSDSGFYLCAWIGGKGGNEQFFGPGTRLTVL.

The chain combines TRBV5-8 with TRBJ2-1; D unresolved. Per germline, CDR1 SGHTS and CDR2 YDEGEE. This CDR3 is built from 16 residues. V shed 2 bases and J shed 4 bases, with 16 bases lying between them. For the CDR3, the DNA is TGTGCCAGCAGCTTAAAGGCCCTGGAGAAATACAATGAGCAGTTCTTC. This encodes CASSLKALEKYNEQFF.

The chain links TRBV5-4 to TRBJ2-5, with 13 positions matching TRBD2. The V and J ends lost 4 bases and 5 bases, in that order; junction bases with no gene match: 8. The germline gives CDR1 SGHNT, CDR2 YYREEE (reference sequence). CDR3 length: 16 amino acids. CDR3 protein: CASSRGLAGTTETQYF. DNA of the CDR3: TGTGCCAGCAGCAGGGGACTAGCGGGAACGACGGAGACCCAGTACTTC.

The chain links TRBV5-4 to TRBJ2-1, with TRBD2 matching 10 bases. CDR1 is SGHNT and CDR2 is YYREEE in the germline V gene (reference sequence). This CDR3 is built from 16 residues. V was pared by 0 bases and J by 4 bases, with 4 bases of the junction left unmatched. The CDR3 spells CASSLDLAGAYNEQFF. CDR3 DNA sequence: TGTGCCAGCAGCTTGGATCTAGCGGGAGCTTACAATGAGCAGTTCTTC.

This clone was seen only a few times. The chain uses TRBV5-8 and TRBJ2-7; 9 bases align to TRBD1. CDR1 is SGHTS, CDR2 YDEGEE, per germline. The CDR3 sequence is 17 residues long. The junction had 15 bases not matched to a gene; V was cut back by 4 bases and J by 4 bases. This CDR3 reads CASSPGLTGGAGYEQYF. As DNA, the CDR3 is TGTGCCAGCAGCCCGGGGTTAACAGGGGGCGCTGGGTACGAGCAGTACTTC.

A few counts support this clone. The rearrangement uses TRBV11-3 and TRBJ2-7; 14 positions agree with TRBD2. With V trimmed by 5 bases and J by 4 bases, 4 bases remained unmatched. Germline-derived CDR1 and CDR2 are SGHNT and YENEEA. This CDR3 contains 15 residues. The CDR3 loop is CASSPGTSGSYEQYF. The CDR3 bases are TGTGCCAGCAGCCCGGGGACTAGCGGGAGTTACGAGCAGTACTTC.

The chain joins TRBV10-1 to TRBJ2-1; tentatively, D is TRBD1 or TRBD2 (5 bases each). CDR1 and CDR2 from the germline V gene are WNHNN and SYGVQD (reference sequence). V dropped 4 bases and J dropped 13 bases, with 17 bases sitting between them. CDR3 length: 13 residues. CDR3: CASSANSRDGQFF. The CDR3 DNA follows: TGCGCCAGCAGTGCAAATAGCCGGGACGGCCAGTTCTTC.